This T cell receptor beta chain was observed in a study of tumor and adjacent non-tumor tissue in lung cancer. Findings and caveats of the study: Normal lung showed higher cumulative top 100 clone frequency than tumor.

Remarks on this clonotype: Its antigen is unidentified.

Trimming removed 9 bases at V and 7 bases at J, with 26 bases between. Germline CDR1 is SGHNT and CDR2 is YENEEA. This CDR3 has 16 amino acids. Three rounds of nested PCR, following a modified ARM-PCR protocol, produced the TCRbeta library. Using its own MiXCR run on the multiplex PCR reads, TCRdb lists one record per CDR3 protein. The sample includes roughly 93,000 distinct CDR3 sequences, less than 75% of them seen just once. The template was RNA from unsorted bulk tissue. The receptor was isolated from a man between 60 and 75 years old with non-small cell lung cancer. The sequenced sample was lung tumor tissue. The V call is TRBV11-3, the J call TRBJ2-3, with D possibly TRBD2 on 6 matching bases. In DNA, the CDR3 is TGTGCCAGTAGCCCCATAGGTGGAGGGGACTCAAATACGCAGTATTTT. Encoded protein: CASSPIGGGDSNTQYF.